This TCR beta chain was identified during a study of blood T cells in healthy people across ages. For the study at large: T cells yielded about one barcoded beta molecule per two cells through template switching.

The CDR3 sequence is 16 residues long. V was pared by 6 bases and J by 0 bases, with 17 bases between. Germline CDR1 and CDR2: LNHDA and SQIVND (reference sequence). Collection of roughly 9.8 milliliters of peripheral blood was performed for each donor. A J-beta primer mix and a sample-barcoded 5' primer were used in a second PCR of about 7 to 12 cycles. TCRdb ran MiXCR on the 5' RACE reads and lists one entry per CDR3 protein. The sample has 550,000 to 750,000 distinct CDR3 sequences, around 21% seen once. Study-level findings and limits: Lack of knowledge of donor CMV status possibly confounded expanded clonotype changes. Per million T cells, TCR beta diversity dropped roughly linearly as age increased.

Only a few counts were recorded for this clonotype. Antigen: not known. Sequencing was carried out using blood. J is TRBJ1-1 and V is TRBV19; the D is unclear. The TCR comes from a man in his 70s in good health. CDR3 nucleotide sequence: TGTGCCAGTAGCCTGGGATTGTGGGAGATGAACACTGAAGCTTTCTTT. The encoded protein is CASSLGLWEMNTEAFF. The entire variable domain, with the rest obtained from reference TRBV19 and TRBJ1-1, is as follows: DGGITQSPKYLFRKEGQNVTLSCEQNLNHDAMYWYRQDPGQGLRLIYYSQIVNDFQKGDIAEGYSVSREKKESFPLTVTSAQKNPTAFYLCASSLGLWEMNTEAFFGQGTRLTVV.